The table lists the clone carrying this T cell receptor beta chain with a few counts. TCRdb re-derived calls from the 5' RACE reads in MiXCR, one entry per CDR3 protein. The sample yields fewer than 700,000 distinct CDR3 sequences, about 20% seen once. The entry originates in a study of T-cell memory formation after mild COVID-19. Sequencing used PBMCs or a T cell subset sorted from them (not recorded which). This TCR came from an adult woman who had mild COVID-19 (a few samples of this study predate the infection). Cell type and time point are not known.

The CDR3 reads CASSLLGVVGVETDTQYF. DNA for the CDR3: TGTGCCAGCAGCCTCTTAGGGGTAGTAGGAGTTGAGACAGATACGCAGTATTTT. The V call is TRBV4-2, the J call TRBJ2-3; tentatively, D is TRBD1 (5 bases). This CDR3 is built from 18 residues. From germline, CDR1 is LGHNA and CDR2 YNFKEQ. The V and J ends lost 4 bases and 3 bases respectively, with 23 bases between them.